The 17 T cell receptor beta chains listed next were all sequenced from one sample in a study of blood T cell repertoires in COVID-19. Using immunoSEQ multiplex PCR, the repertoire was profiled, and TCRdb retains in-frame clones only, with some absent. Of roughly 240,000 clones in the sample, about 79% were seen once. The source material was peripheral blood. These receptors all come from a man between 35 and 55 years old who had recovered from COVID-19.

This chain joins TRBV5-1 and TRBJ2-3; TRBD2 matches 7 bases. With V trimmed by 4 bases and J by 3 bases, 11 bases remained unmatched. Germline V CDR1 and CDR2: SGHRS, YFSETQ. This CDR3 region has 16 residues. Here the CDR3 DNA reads TGCGCCAGCAGCAGGGGATTTCGCGGGAGAACAGATACGCAGTATTTT. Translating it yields CASSRGFRGRTDTQYF.

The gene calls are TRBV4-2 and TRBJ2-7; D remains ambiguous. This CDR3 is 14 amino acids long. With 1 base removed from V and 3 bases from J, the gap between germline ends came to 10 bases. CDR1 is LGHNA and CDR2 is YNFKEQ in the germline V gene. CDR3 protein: CASSQVTGIYEQYF. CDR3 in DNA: TGTGCCAGCAGCCAAGTCACTGGTATCTACGAGCAGTACTTC.

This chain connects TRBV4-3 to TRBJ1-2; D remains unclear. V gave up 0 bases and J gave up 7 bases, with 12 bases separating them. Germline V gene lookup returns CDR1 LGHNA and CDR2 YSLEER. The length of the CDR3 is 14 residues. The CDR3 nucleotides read TGCGCCAGCAGCCAAGATATAAGAGGTTCTGGCTACACCTTC. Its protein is CASSQDIRGSGYTF.

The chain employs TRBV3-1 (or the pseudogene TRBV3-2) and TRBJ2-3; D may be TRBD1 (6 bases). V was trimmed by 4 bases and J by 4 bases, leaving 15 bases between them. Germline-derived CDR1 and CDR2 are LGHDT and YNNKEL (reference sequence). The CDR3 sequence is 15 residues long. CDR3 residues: CASSPLQGFSDTQYF. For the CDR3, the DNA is TGTGCCAGCAGCCCGTTACAGGGTTTTTCAGATACGCAGTATTTT.

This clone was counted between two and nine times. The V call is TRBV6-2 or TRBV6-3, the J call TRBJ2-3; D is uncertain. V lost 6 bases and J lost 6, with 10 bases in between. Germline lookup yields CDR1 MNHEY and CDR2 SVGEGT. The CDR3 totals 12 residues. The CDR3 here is CASSPYPDTQYF. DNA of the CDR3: TGTGCCAGCAGCCCGTATCCGGATACGCAGTATTTT.

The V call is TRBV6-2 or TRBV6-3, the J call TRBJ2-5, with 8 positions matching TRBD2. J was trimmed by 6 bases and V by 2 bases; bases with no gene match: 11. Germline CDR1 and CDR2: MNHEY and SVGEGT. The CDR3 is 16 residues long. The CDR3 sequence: CASSYGGVAGTKTQYF. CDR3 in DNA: TGTGCCAGCAGTTACGGAGGAGTAGCGGGGACAAAGACCCAGTACTTC.

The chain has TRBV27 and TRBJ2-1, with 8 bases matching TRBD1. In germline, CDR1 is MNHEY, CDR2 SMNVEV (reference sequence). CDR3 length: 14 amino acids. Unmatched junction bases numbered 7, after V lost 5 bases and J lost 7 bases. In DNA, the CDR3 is TGTGCCAGCAGTCCCGGACAGGGTTGGAATGAGCAGTTCTTC. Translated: CASSPGQGWNEQFF.

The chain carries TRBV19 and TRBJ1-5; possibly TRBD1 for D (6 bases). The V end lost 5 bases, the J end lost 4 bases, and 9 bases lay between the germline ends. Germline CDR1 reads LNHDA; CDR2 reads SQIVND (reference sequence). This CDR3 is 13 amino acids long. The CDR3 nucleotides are TGTGCCAGTAGTTATACAGGGAATCAGCCCCAGCATTTT. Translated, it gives CASSYTGNQPQHF. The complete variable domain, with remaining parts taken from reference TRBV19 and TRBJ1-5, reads DGGITQSPKYLFRKEGQNVTLSCEQNLNHDAMYWYRQDPGQGLRLIYYSQIVNDFQKGDIAEGYSVSREKKESFPLTVTSAQKNPTAFYLCASSYTGNQPQHFGDGTRLSIL.

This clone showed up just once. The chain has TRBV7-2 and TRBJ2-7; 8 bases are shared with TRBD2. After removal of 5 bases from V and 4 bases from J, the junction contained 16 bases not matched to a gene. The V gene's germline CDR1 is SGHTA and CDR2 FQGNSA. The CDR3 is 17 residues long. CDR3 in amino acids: CASSPLARGSSGYEQYF. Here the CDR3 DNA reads TGTGCCAGCAGCCCTCTCGCCCGGGGGTCTAGCGGGTACGAGCAGTACTTC.

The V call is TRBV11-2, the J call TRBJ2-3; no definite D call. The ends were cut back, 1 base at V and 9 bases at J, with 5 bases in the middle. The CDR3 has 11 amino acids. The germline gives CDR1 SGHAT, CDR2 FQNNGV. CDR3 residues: CASSLGPTQYF. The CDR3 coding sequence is TGTGCCAGCAGCTTAGGGCCAACGCAGTATTTT.

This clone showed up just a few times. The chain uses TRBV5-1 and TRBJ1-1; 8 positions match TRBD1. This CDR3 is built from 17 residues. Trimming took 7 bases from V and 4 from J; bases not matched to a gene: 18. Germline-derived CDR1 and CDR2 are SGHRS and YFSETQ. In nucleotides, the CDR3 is TGCGCCAGCGCCGGACAGGGATCGATGGGCGGTAGCACTGAAGCTTTCTTT. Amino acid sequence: CASAGQGSMGGSTEAFF.

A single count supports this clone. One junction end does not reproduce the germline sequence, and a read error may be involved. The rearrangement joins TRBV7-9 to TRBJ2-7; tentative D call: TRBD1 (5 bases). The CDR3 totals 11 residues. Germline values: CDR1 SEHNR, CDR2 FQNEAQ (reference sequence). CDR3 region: CAGSTAYGQYF. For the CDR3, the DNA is TGTGCCGGCTCGACAGCTTACGGGCAGTACTTC.

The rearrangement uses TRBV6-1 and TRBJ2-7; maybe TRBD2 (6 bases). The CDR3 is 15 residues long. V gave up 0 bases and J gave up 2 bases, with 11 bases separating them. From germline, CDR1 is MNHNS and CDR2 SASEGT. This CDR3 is CASSEAGSGAYEQYF. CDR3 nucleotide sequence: TGTGCCAGCAGTGAAGCTGGTAGCGGCGCCTACGAGCAGTACTTC.

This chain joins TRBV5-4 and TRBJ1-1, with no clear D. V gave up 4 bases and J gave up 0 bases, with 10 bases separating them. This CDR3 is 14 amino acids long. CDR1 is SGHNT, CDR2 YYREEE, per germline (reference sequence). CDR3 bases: TGTGCCAGCAGCCCGCGAGCCCTGAACACTGAAGCTTTCTTT. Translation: CASSPRALNTEAFF.

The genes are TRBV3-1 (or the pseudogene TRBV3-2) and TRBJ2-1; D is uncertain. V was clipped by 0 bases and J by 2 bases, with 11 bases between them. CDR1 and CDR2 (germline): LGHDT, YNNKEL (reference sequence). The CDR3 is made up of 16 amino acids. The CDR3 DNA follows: TGTGCCAGCAGCCAAGACGTTGTAGTCCCCTACAATGAGCAGTTCTTC. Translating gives CASSQDVVVPYNEQFF.

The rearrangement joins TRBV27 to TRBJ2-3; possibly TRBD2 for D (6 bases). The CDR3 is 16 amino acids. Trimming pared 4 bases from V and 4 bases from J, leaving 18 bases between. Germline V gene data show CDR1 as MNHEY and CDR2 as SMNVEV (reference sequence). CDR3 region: CASSSSGVLGADTQYF. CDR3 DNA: TGTGCCAGCAGTTCCTCGGGGGTTTTAGGGGCAGATACGCAGTATTTT.

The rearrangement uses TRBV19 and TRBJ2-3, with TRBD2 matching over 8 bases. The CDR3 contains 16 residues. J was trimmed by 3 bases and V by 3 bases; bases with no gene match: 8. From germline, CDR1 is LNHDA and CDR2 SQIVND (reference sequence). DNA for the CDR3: TGTGCCAGTAGTATGTTAGCGGGCGGGAGGACAGATACGCAGTATTTT. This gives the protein CASSMLAGGRTDTQYF. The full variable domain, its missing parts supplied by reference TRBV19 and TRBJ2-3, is DGGITQSPKYLFRKEGQNVTLSCEQNLNHDAMYWYRQDPGQGLRLIYYSQIVNDFQKGDIAEGYSVSREKKESFPLTVTSAQKNPTAFYLCASSMLAGGRTDTQYFGPGTRLTVL.